The present entry profiles one TCR beta chain with its context. Profiled with immunoSEQ multiplex PCR; TCRdb holds only in-frame clones, not every one. This table has about 200,000 clones, just under 90% appearing once. The source of the sample is a study of blood T cell repertoires in COVID-19. Between the trimmed V and J ends, which lost 8 bases and 8 bases, there was a span of 16 bases. Germline V gene lookup returns CDR1 SGHRS and CDR2 YFSETQ. CDR3 length: 12 amino acids. The chain carries TRBV5-1 and TRBJ1-2; weak D call: TRBD1 (5 bases). The origin of this receptor is a man aged 25-45 years who had recovered from COVID-19. Sequenced input: PBMCs or T cells enriched from blood (not recorded which). The DNA for the CDR3 is TGCGCCAGTAAAAACCCAGGGTTCGGCTACACCTTC. It yields the protein CASKNPGFGYTF.